This TCR beta chain was sequenced during a study of CD8+ T cells in alopecia areata. Study-wide context: Female C3H/HeJ recipients aged roughly 6-11 weeks got skin from C3H/HeJ graft donors aged about 6-13 months that had spontaneous alopecia. Study-wide results and limits: Lesional scalp, notably in alopecia totalis/universalis, had clonality above that of normal scalp.

Isolated RNA was reverse transcribed into cDNA used as the sequencing template. Sequencing was performed with immunoSEQ multiplex PCR; in TCRdb, only in-frame clones are kept and a portion is missing. The sample is made up of 200,000 to 300,000 clones, none counted only once. Concerning this clone: Its antigen remains unidentified. Mouse germline and gene names are used. The sequenced fragment ends 4 residues before the CDR3 boundary, so the rest is inferred from the germline J gene.

On the basis of CD4, CD8alpha, NKG2D, NKG2ACE and other markers, pooled cutaneous lymph node cells were sorted. The CDR3 contains 15 residues. Germline V gives CDR1 SGHSN, CDR2 HYEKVE. Deletions cut 1 base from V and 0 bases from J, with 10 bases between. Sample: CD4+ T cells sorted from a lymph node. This TCR came from a C3H/HeJ mouse with alopecia areata. This strain's MHC haplotype is H2-k. The chain is built from TRBV12-1 and TRBJ2-3, with D possibly matching TRBD1 (6 bases). The sequenced CDR3 bases are TGTGCCAGCTCTCTTCCGGGACAAAGTGCAGAA. Its protein product is CASSLPGQSAE. The CDR3 reads in full as CASSLPGQSAETLYF.